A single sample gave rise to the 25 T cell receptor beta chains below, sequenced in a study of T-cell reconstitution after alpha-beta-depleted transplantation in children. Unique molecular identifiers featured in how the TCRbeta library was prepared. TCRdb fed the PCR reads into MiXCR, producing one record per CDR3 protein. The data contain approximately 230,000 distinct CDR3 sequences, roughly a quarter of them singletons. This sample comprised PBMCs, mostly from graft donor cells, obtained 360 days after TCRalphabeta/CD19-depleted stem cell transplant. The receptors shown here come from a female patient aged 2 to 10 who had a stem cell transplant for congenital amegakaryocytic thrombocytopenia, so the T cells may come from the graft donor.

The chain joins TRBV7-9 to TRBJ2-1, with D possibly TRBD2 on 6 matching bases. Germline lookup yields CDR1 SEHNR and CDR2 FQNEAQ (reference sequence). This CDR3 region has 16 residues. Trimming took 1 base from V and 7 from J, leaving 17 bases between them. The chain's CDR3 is CASSLDWRGTGNEQFF. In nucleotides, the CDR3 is TGTGCCAGCAGCTTAGATTGGCGGGGTACGGGGAATGAGCAGTTCTTC. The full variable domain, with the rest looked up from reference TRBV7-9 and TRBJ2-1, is DTGVSQNPRHKITKRGQNVTFRCDPISEHNRLYWYRQTLGQGPEFLTYFQNEAQLEKSRLLSDRFSAERPKGSFSTLEIQRTEQGDSAMYLCASSLDWRGTGNEQFFGPGTRLTVL.

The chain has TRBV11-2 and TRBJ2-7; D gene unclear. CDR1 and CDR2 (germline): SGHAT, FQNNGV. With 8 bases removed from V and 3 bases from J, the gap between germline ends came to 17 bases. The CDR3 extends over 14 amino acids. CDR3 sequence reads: CASAKSRVIYEQYF. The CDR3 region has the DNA TGTGCCAGCGCTAAGTCTCGGGTAATCTACGAGCAGTACTTC. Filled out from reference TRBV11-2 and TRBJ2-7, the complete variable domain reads EAGVAQSPRYKIIEKRQSVAFWCNPISGHATLYWYQQILGQGPKLLIQFQNNGVVDDSQLPKDRFSAERLKGVDSTLKIQPAKLEDSAVYLCASAKSRVIYEQYFGPGTRLTVT.

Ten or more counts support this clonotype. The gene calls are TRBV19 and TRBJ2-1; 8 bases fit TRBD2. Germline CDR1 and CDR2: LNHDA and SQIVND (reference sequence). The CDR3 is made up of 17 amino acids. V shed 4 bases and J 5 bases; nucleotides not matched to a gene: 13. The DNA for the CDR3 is TGTGCCAGTAGTAAGTTCCTAGCGGGCACCCTCAACAATGAGCAGTTCTTC. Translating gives CASSKFLAGTLNNEQFF.

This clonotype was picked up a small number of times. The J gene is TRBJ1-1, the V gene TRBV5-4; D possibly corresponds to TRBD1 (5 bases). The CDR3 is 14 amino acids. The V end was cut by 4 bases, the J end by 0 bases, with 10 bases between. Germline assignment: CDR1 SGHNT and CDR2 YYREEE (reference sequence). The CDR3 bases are TGTGCCAGCAGCACGGGACGGTTGAACACTGAAGCTTTCTTT. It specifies CASSTGRLNTEAFF.

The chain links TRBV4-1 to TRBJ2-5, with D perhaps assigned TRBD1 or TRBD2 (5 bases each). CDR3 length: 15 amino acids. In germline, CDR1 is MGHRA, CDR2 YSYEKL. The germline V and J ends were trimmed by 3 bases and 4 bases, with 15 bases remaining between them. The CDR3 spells CASSHEGMDRETQYF. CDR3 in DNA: TGCGCCAGCAGCCACGAGGGGATGGATCGAGAGACCCAGTACTTC.

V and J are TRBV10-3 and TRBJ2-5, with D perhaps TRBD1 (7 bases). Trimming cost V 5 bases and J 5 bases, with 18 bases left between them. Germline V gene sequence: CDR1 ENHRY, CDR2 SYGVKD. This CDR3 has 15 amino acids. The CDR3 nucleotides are TGTGCCATCAGTCCTCCCGGAGGGGGCGCGGAGACCCAGTACTTC. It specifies CAISPPGGGAETQYF.

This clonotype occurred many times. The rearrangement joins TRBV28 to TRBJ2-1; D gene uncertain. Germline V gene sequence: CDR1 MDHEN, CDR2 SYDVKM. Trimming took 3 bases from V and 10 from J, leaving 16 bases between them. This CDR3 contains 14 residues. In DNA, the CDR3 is TGTGCCAGCAGTTTCCCCGCTCAGAGAGGCGAGCAGTTCTTC. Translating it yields CASSFPAQRGEQFF.

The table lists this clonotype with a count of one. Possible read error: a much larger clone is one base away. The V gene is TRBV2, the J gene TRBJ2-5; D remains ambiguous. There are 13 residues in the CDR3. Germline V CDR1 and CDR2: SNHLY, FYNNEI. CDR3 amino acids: CASRTRFQETKYF. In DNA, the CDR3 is TGTGCCAGCAGGACACGTTTCCAAGAGACCAAGTACTTC.

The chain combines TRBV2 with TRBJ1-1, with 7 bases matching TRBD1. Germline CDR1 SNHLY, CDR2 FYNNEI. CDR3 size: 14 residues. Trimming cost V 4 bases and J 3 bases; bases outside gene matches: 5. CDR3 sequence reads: CASSAAGGYTEAFF. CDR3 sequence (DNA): TGTGCCAGCAGTGCGGCAGGGGGGTACACTGAAGCTTTCTTT.

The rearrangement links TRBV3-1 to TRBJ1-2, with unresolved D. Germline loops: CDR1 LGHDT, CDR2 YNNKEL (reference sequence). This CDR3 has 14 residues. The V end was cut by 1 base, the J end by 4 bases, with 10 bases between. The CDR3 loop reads CASSQGLPGYGYTF. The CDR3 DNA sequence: TGTGCCAGCAGCCAAGGTCTGCCCGGCTATGGCTACACCTTC.

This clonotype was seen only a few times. This CDR3 is CASSLTGPWDTQYF. CDR3 bases: TGTGCCAGCAGCCTGACTGGGCCCTGGGATACGCAGTATTTT. V gene TRBV6-1 combines with J gene TRBJ2-3, with no clear D. CDR3 size: 14 residues. CDR1 and CDR2 (germline): MNHNS, SASEGT. V was trimmed by 6 bases and J by 6 bases, leaving 16 bases between them.

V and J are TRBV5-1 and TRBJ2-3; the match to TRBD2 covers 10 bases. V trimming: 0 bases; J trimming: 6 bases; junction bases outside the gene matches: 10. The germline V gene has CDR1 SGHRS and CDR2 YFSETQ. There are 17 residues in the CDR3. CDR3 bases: TGCGCCAGCAGCTTGGACCACAGCGGGGGGGCCGGGGATACGCAGTATTTT. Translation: CASSLDHSGGAGDTQYF.

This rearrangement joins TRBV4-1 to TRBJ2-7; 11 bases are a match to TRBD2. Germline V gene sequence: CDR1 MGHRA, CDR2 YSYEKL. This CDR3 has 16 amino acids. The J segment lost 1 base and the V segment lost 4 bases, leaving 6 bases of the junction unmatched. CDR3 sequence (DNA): TGCGCCAGCAGCCCAGACCGACTAGCGGGGTCCTACGAGCAGTACTTC. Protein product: CASSPDRLAGSYEQYF.

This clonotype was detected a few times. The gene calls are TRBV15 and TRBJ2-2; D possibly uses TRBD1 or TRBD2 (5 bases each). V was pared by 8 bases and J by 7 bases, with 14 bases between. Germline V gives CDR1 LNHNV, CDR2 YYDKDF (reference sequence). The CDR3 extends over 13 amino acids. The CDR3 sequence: CATGIGTYGELFF. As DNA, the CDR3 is TGTGCCACCGGGATCGGGACCTACGGGGAGCTGTTTTTT.

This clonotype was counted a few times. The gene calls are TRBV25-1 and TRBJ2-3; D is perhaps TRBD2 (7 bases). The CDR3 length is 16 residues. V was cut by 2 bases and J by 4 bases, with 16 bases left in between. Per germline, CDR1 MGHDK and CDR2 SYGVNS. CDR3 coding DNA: TGTGCCAGCAGTGAACAAGGGGGGGTGGGCGCAGATACGCAGTATTTT. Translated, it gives CASSEQGGVGADTQYF.

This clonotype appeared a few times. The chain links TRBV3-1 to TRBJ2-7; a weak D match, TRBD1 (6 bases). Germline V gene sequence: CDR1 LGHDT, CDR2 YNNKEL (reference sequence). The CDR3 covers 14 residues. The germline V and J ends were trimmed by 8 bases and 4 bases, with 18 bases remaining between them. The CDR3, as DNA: TGTGCCAGCGGTAACAGGGTTTCAGGGTACGAGCAGTACTTC. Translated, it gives CASGNRVSGYEQYF.

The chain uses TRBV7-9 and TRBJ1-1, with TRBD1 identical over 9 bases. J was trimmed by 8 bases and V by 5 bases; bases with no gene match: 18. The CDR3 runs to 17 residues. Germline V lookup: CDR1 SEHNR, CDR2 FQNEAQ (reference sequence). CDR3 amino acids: CASSPISPGTGRLEAFF. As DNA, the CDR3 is TGTGCCAGCAGCCCAATAAGTCCCGGGACAGGGCGCCTGGAAGCTTTCTTT.

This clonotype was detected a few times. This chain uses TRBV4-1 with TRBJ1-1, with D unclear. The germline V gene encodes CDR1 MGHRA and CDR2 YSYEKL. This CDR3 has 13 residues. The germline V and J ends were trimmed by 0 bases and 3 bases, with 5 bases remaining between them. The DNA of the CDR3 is TGCGCCAGCAGCCAAGATCGCTACACTGAAGCTTTCTTT. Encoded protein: CASSQDRYTEAFF.

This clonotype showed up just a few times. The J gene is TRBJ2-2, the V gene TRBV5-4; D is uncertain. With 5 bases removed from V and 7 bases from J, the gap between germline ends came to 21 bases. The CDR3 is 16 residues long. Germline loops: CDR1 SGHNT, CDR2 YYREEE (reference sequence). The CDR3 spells CASSHPGADGLGELFF. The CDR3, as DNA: TGTGCCAGCAGTCATCCTGGAGCCGATGGTCTCGGGGAGCTGTTTTTT.

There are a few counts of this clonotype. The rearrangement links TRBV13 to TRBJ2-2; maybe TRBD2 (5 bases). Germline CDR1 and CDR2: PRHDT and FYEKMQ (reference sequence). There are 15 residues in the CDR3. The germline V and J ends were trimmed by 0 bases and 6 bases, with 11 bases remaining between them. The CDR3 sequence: CASSLGLREPGELFF. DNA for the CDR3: TGTGCCAGCAGCTTAGGCCTGAGGGAGCCCGGGGAGCTGTTTTTT.

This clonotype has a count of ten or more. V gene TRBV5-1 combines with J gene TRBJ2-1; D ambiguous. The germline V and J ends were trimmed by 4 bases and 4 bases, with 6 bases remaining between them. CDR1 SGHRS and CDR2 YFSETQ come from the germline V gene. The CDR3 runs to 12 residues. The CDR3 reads CASSPQYNEQFF. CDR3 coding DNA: TGCGCCAGCAGCCCTCAATACAATGAGCAGTTCTTC.

CDR3 loop: CASSQAQGGWSYEQYF. The CDR3 DNA follows: TGTGCCAGCAGCCAAGCCCAAGGGGGCTGGTCCTACGAGCAGTACTTC. This chain uses TRBV3-1 with TRBJ2-7; 7 bases map to TRBD1. In germline, CDR1 is LGHDT, CDR2 YNNKEL (reference sequence). The length of the CDR3 is 16 residues. The J segment lost 1 base and the V segment lost 1 base, leaving 7 bases of the junction unmatched.

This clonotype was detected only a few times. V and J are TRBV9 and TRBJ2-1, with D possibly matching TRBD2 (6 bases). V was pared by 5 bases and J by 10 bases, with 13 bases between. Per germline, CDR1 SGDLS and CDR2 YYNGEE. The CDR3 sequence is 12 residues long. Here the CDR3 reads CASSPREKEQFF. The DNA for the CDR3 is TGTGCCAGCAGTCCACGGGAGAAGGAGCAGTTCTTC.

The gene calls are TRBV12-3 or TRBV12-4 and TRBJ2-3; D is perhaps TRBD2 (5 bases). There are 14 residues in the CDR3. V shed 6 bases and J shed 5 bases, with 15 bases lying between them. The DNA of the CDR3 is TGTGCCAGCAGACACGCACGGGCGGGAGATACGCAGTATTTT. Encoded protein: CASRHARAGDTQYF.

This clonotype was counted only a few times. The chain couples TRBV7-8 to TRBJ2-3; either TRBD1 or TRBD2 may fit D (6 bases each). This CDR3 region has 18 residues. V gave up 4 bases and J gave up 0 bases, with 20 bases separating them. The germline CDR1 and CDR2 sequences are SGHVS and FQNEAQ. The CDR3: CASSSSRGTGGSTDTQYF. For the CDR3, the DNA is TGTGCCAGCAGCTCCAGTAGGGGGACTGGGGGTAGCACAGATACGCAGTATTTT.